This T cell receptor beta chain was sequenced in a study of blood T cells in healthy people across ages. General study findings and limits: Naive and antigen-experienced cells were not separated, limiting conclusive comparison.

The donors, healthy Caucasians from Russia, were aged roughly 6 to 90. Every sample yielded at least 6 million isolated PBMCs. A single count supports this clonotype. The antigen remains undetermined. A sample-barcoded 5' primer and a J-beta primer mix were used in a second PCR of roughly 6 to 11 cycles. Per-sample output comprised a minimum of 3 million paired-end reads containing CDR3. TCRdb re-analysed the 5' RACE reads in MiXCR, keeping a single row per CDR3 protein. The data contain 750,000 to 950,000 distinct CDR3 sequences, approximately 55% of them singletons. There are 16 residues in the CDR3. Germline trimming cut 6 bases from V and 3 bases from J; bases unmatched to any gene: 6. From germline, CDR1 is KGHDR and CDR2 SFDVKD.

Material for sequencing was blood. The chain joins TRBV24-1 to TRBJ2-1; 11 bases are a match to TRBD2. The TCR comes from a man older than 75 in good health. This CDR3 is CATSTPGTSGYNEQFF. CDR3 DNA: TGTGCCACCAGTACCCCCGGGACTAGCGGCTACAATGAGCAGTTCTTC.